The present T cell receptor (beta chain) was sequenced within a study of breast tumors, draining lymph nodes, adjacent tissues. General observations from the study: Tumor TCR diversity was below lymph nodes but above nontumor tissue. That most tumor T cells come from lymph nodes remained unproven.

This clonotype appeared many times. The antigen remains undetermined. Breast cancer patients provided tissue from their axillary draining lymph nodes. Looked up from germline, CDR1 is SGHTA and CDR2 is FQGTGA. Trimming shortened V by 5 bases and J by 12 bases, and 26 bases separated the two germline ends. The CDR3 is made up of 16 amino acids. Using its own MiXCR run on the multiplex PCR reads, TCRdb lists one record per CDR3 protein. The table has approximately 200,000 distinct CDR3 sequences, roughly 31% seen once. The sample comprised axillary lymph node tissue. This clonotype was obtained from a female donor with breast cancer. Some clones in this sample may be carry-over from other donors' samples. The V gene is TRBV7-3, the J gene TRBJ2-1; D is uncertain. For the CDR3, the DNA is TGTGCCAGCAGCCCCCCTCCGGGCCCCTGCCACGATGGGCAGTTCTTC. It encodes CASSPPPGPCHDGQFF.